Listed below are T cell receptor beta chains from one sample, sequenced in a study of shared T cell receptors in the human thymus. Sequencing used immunoSEQ multiplex PCR; TCRdb keeps in-frame clones, though not all of them. The sample comprises hundreds of thousands of clones, around 78% of which are singletons, and less than 0.015% rests with the top ten. These data also formed part of another study, on human thymus T cells.

Specimen: thymocytes. The receptors shown here come from a boy in the first two years of life with a congenital heart defect. Both conserved end residues are part of each CDR3. The D gene is left open where the match is weak. Size is stated for part of the rows, as once, few or many counts, or as a class when the clone is expanded.

v_call: TRBV10-3
j_call: TRBJ2-6
clone_size: -
d_call: -
cdr3_aa: CAISESAVGVGANVLTF
cdr3_nt: TGTGCCATCAGTGAGTCGGCGGTTGGCGTTGGGGCCAACGTCCTGACTTTC

v_call: TRBV5-1
j_call: TRBJ2-3
clone_size: -
d_call: -
cdr3_aa: CASSLIRAEPNTDTQYF
cdr3_nt: TGCGCCAGCAGCTTAATTCGAGCGGAACCTAACACAGATACGCAGTATTTT

v_call: TRBV12-5
j_call: TRBJ2-3
clone_size: -
d_call: -
cdr3_aa: CASPRTDTQYF
cdr3_nt: TGTGCTAGCCCTCGGACAGATACGCAGTATTTT

v_call: TRBV30
j_call: TRBJ1-5
clone_size: -
d_call: -
cdr3_aa: CAWSPRRWGLWGNQPQHF
cdr3_nt: TGTGCCTGGAGTCCCCGTCGGTGGGGCCTCTGGGGCAATCAGCCCCAGCATTTT

v_call: TRBV14
j_call: TRBJ2-5
clone_size: -
d_call: -
cdr3_aa: CASSHSVRREIQETQYF
cdr3_nt: TGTGCCAGCAGCCATTCTGTCCGACGGGAGATCCAAGAGACCCAGTACTTC

v_call: TRBV12-5
j_call: TRBJ2-7
clone_size: -
d_call: TRBD2
cdr3_aa: CASAPQRGNSYEQYF
cdr3_nt: TGTGCTAGTGCCCCCCAGCGGGGGAACTCCTACGAGCAGTACTTC

v_call: TRBV30
j_call: TRBJ2-2
clone_size: -
d_call: -
cdr3_aa: CAWKHNTGELFF
cdr3_nt: TGTGCCTGGAAACATAACACCGGGGAGCTGTTTTTT

v_call: TRBV5-4
j_call: TRBJ2-1
clone_size: -
d_call: -
cdr3_aa: CASSLRELKFNEQFF
cdr3_nt: TGTGCCAGCAGCTTGCGGGAGTTAAAATTCAATGAGCAGTTCTTC

v_call: TRBV4-1
j_call: TRBJ1-5
clone_size: -
d_call: -
cdr3_aa: CASSQVDSSNQPQHF
cdr3_nt: TGCGCCAGCAGCCAAGTGGACAGTAGCAATCAGCCCCAGCATTTT

v_call: TRBV27
j_call: TRBJ1-1
clone_size: -
d_call: -
cdr3_aa: CASSLAGNTEAFF
cdr3_nt: TGTGCCAGCAGTTTAGCGGGGAACACTGAAGCTTTCTTT

v_call: TRBV6-6
j_call: TRBJ1-2
clone_size: once
d_call: TRBD1
cdr3_aa: CASSTADRAWHYGYTF
cdr3_nt: TGTGCCAGCAGTACGGCGGACAGGGCATGGCACTATGGCTACACCTTC

v_call: TRBV5-1
j_call: TRBJ2-1
clone_size: -
d_call: TRBD2
cdr3_aa: CASSLFTSGSPNEQFF
cdr3_nt: TGCGCCAGCAGCTTGTTTACTAGCGGGAGTCCCAATGAGCAGTTCTTC

v_call: TRBV28
j_call: TRBJ2-3
clone_size: few
d_call: TRBD2
cdr3_aa: CASSGIGSGSPSTDTQYF
cdr3_nt: TGTGCCAGCAGCGGGATAGGTAGCGGGAGCCCTAGCACAGATACGCAGTATTTT

v_call: TRBV28
j_call: TRBJ2-2
clone_size: -
d_call: TRBD1
cdr3_aa: CASSIDRGTGELFF
cdr3_nt: TGTGCCAGCAGCATCGACAGGGGGACTGGGGAGCTGTTTTTT

v_call: TRBV29-1
j_call: TRBJ2-6
clone_size: few
d_call: -
cdr3_aa: CSARLIGANVLTF
cdr3_nt: TGCAGCGCTAGGCTTATAGGGGCCAACGTCCTGACTTTC

v_call: TRBV7-6
j_call: TRBJ2-1
clone_size: -
d_call: TRBD2
cdr3_aa: CASSPAFGTITYNEQFF
cdr3_nt: TGTGCCAGCAGCCCAGCGTTCGGGACTATCACCTACAATGAGCAGTTCTTC

v_call: TRBV4-2
j_call: TRBJ2-5
clone_size: once
d_call: -
cdr3_aa: CASSQAEETQYF
cdr3_nt: TGTGCCAGCAGCCAAGCTGAAGAGACCCAGTACTTC

v_call: TRBV4-1
j_call: TRBJ2-1
clone_size: -
d_call: -
cdr3_aa: CASSQPGTVPYNEQFF
cdr3_nt: TGCGCCAGCAGCCAACCCGGGACTGTGCCCTACAATGAGCAGTTCTTC

v_call: TRBV2
j_call: TRBJ1-5
clone_size: -
d_call: -
cdr3_aa: CASRGGSNQPQHF
cdr3_nt: TGTGCCAGCAGGGGGGGTAGCAATCAGCCCCAGCATTTT

v_call: TRBV4-1
j_call: TRBJ2-1
clone_size: -
d_call: TRBD2
cdr3_aa: CASSPGTSGSKNEQFF
cdr3_nt: TGCGCCAGCAGCCCCGGGACTAGCGGGAGTAAGAATGAGCAGTTCTTC

v_call: TRBV27
j_call: TRBJ1-5
clone_size: once
d_call: TRBD1
cdr3_aa: CASSPTGTNQPQHF
cdr3_nt: TGTGCCAGCAGCCCGACAGGGACGAATCAGCCCCAGCATTTT

v_call: TRBV21-1
j_call: TRBJ2-7
clone_size: -
d_call: -
cdr3_aa: CARVGRASGTSSYEQYF
cdr3_nt: TGTGCCAGGGTCGGGAGGGCTAGCGGGACCAGCTCCTACGAGCAGTACTTC

v_call: TRBV5-8
j_call: TRBJ2-7
clone_size: once
d_call: TRBD2
cdr3_aa: CASSFFGLGAGESYEQYF
cdr3_nt: TGTGCCAGCAGCTTTTTTGGCCTGGGAGCGGGAGAGAGCTACGAGCAGTACTTC

v_call: TRBV4-2
j_call: TRBJ1-4
clone_size: -
d_call: TRBD1
cdr3_aa: CASSQELGGQGASPFNEKLFF
cdr3_nt: TGTGCCAGCAGCCAAGAGCTAGGGGGACAGGGGGCGAGTCCCTTTAATGAAAAACTGTTTTTT

v_call: TRBV4-2
j_call: TRBJ2-7
clone_size: -
d_call: -
cdr3_aa: CASSQRCSAFSHEQYF
cdr3_nt: TGTGCCAGCAGCCAAAGGTGTAGCGCGTTTTCCCACGAGCAGTACTTC

v_call: TRBV29-1
j_call: TRBJ2-2
clone_size: -
d_call: TRBD1
cdr3_aa: CSVEGSQGADGELFF
cdr3_nt: TGCAGCGTTGAAGGCTCCCAGGGGGCGGACGGGGAGCTGTTTTTT

v_call: TRBV28
j_call: TRBJ1-5
clone_size: -
d_call: TRBD1
cdr3_aa: CASTMTGSNPNQPQHF
cdr3_nt: TGTGCCAGTACTATGACAGGGTCAAACCCAAATCAGCCCCAGCATTTT

v_call: TRBV29-1
j_call: TRBJ2-7
clone_size: -
d_call: TRBD1
cdr3_aa: CSVAPGQGNADYEQYF
cdr3_nt: TGCAGCGTTGCCCCGGGACAGGGGAACGCAGACTACGAGCAGTACTTC

v_call: TRBV28
j_call: TRBJ1-4
clone_size: few
d_call: -
cdr3_aa: CASSPLTGANEKLFF
cdr3_nt: TGTGCCAGCAGTCCCTTGACAGGTGCTAATGAAAAACTGTTTTTT

v_call: TRBV2
j_call: TRBJ1-2
clone_size: -
d_call: -
cdr3_aa: CASRAGGSNYGYTF
cdr3_nt: TGTGCCAGCAGGGCGGGGGGGTCTAACTATGGCTACACCTTC

v_call: TRBV7-9
j_call: TRBJ2-7
clone_size: once
d_call: TRBD1
cdr3_aa: CASSSRQGVTYEQYF
cdr3_nt: TGTGCCAGCAGCTCGAGACAGGGGGTTACCTACGAGCAGTACTTC

v_call: TRBV6-5
j_call: TRBJ2-3
clone_size: -
d_call: TRBD1
cdr3_aa: CASRINRGDTQYF
cdr3_nt: TGTGCCAGCCGAATCAACAGGGGTGATACGCAGTATTTT

v_call: TRBV25-1
j_call: TRBJ2-2
clone_size: -
d_call: -
cdr3_aa: CASSAAGAGELFF
cdr3_nt: TGTGCCAGCAGTGCCGCAGGGGCCGGGGAGCTGTTTTTT

v_call: TRBV7-9
j_call: TRBJ2-7
clone_size: few
d_call: -
cdr3_aa: CASSPGREQYF
cdr3_nt: TGTGCCAGCAGTCCCGGTCGAGAGCAGTACTTC

v_call: TRBV5-4
j_call: TRBJ2-1
clone_size: -
d_call: -
cdr3_aa: CASSLEETFYNEQFF
cdr3_nt: TGTGCCAGCAGCTTGGAGGAGACTTTCTACAATGAGCAGTTCTTC

v_call: TRBV10-3
j_call: TRBJ2-7
clone_size: -
d_call: TRBD2
cdr3_aa: CAPQLAGALYEQYF
cdr3_nt: TGTGCCCCCCAACTAGCGGGAGCCCTATACGAGCAGTACTTC

v_call: TRBV6-5
j_call: TRBJ2-7
clone_size: -
d_call: TRBD1
cdr3_aa: CASGTGRSYEQYF
cdr3_nt: TGTGCCAGCGGGACAGGCCGGTCCTACGAGCAGTACTTC

v_call: TRBV28
j_call: TRBJ2-3
clone_size: -
d_call: TRBD2
cdr3_aa: CASSPTLTSGSPYSTDTQYF
cdr3_nt: TGTGCCAGCAGTCCTACCCTAACTAGCGGGAGCCCATATAGCACAGATACGCAGTATTTT

v_call: TRBV5-4
j_call: TRBJ2-1
clone_size: few
d_call: TRBD2
cdr3_aa: CASSFLAGGPGGSYNEQFF
cdr3_nt: TGTGCCAGCAGCTTCCTAGCGGGAGGGCCGGGGGGCTCCTACAATGAGCAGTTCTTC

v_call: TRBV6-1
j_call: TRBJ1-2
clone_size: few
d_call: -
cdr3_aa: CASSEEGQLTAHYGYTF
cdr3_nt: TGTGCCAGCAGTGAAGAAGGACAATTGACAGCTCACTATGGCTACACCTTC

v_call: TRBV4-3
j_call: TRBJ2-3
clone_size: few
d_call: TRBD2
cdr3_aa: CASSSNIAGDTQYF
cdr3_nt: TGCGCCAGCAGCTCGAATATAGCGGGGGATACGCAGTATTTT

v_call: TRBV2
j_call: TRBJ1-1
clone_size: -
d_call: TRBD1
cdr3_aa: CASSPTGGYREAFF
cdr3_nt: TGTGCCAGCAGCCCGACAGGGGGTTATCGGGAAGCTTTCTTT

v_call: TRBV4-3
j_call: TRBJ1-4
clone_size: -
d_call: TRBD1
cdr3_aa: CASSPLLGTEGEKLFF
cdr3_nt: TGCGCCAGCAGCCCTCTCTTAGGGACAGAGGGCGAAAAACTGTTTTTT

v_call: TRBV9
j_call: TRBJ2-3
clone_size: -
d_call: TRBD1
cdr3_aa: CASSARTGSIDTQYF
cdr3_nt: TGTGCCAGCAGCGCCCGGACAGGGTCAATCGATACGCAGTATTTT

v_call: TRBV2
j_call: TRBJ1-1
clone_size: few
d_call: TRBD1
cdr3_aa: CASSGDRGEAFF
cdr3_nt: TGTGCCAGCAGTGGGGACAGGGGTGAAGCTTTCTTT

v_call: TRBV4-3
j_call: TRBJ2-5
clone_size: once
d_call: -
cdr3_aa: CASGWGQGETQYF
cdr3_nt: TGCGCCAGCGGATGGGGCCAAGGGGAGACCCAGTACTTC

v_call: TRBV6-6
j_call: TRBJ1-4
clone_size: -
d_call: -
cdr3_aa: CASIAGTGSNEKLFF
cdr3_nt: TGTGCCAGCATAGCGGGGACGGGGTCTAATGAAAAACTGTTTTTT

v_call: TRBV28
j_call: TRBJ2-1
clone_size: -
d_call: TRBD2
cdr3_aa: CASRPGLAGSYNEQFF
cdr3_nt: TGTGCCAGCAGACCGGGACTAGCGGGATCGTACAATGAGCAGTTCTTC

v_call: TRBV30
j_call: TRBJ1-2
clone_size: once
d_call: TRBD1
cdr3_aa: CAWSASGTGNSYTF
cdr3_nt: TGTGCCTGGAGTGCCTCCGGGACAGGGAATAGCTACACCTTC

v_call: TRBV28
j_call: TRBJ1-2
clone_size: few
d_call: TRBD1
cdr3_aa: CASSSTRGQGNGYTF
cdr3_nt: TGTGCCAGCAGTTCGACCCGGGGACAGGGTAATGGCTACACCTTC